Below are 21 T cell receptor beta chains sequenced from a single sample in a study of low-dose radiotherapy and immunotherapy resistance in tumors. Priming of first-strand cDNA relied on TRAV- and TRBV-specific primers (covering alpha and beta chains). TCRs underwent 15 to 25 PCR cycles of amplification with a constant-region primer and V-primer adapter. Via MiXCR, TCRdb re-called the reads, giving one row per CDR3 protein. The sample includes approximately 11,000 distinct CDR3 sequences, 65% of them seen just once. These receptors came from a human donor with advanced metastatic prostate, ovarian, gallbladder or colorectal cancer (not recorded which). This table probably holds off-target reads from a library built for another chain.

Only a few counts were recorded for this clonotype. The chain links TRBV13 to TRBJ1-2, with TRBD1 identical over 9 bases. J lost 2 bases, V lost 5 bases, and 3 bases had no gene match. The CDR3 sequence is 14 residues long. In germline, CDR1 is PRHDT, CDR2 FYEKMQ (reference sequence). As DNA, the CDR3 is TGTGCCAGCAGCACCGGACAGGGGAACTATGGCTACACCTTC. Encoded protein: CASSTGQGNYGYTF.

The chain uses TRBV7-2 and TRBJ2-1; 13 nucleotides align to TRBD2. CDR3 size: 18 residues. Germline CDR1 is SGHTA and CDR2 is FQGNSA. J gave up 9 bases and V 5 bases, and 16 bases lay outside the gene matches. In DNA, the CDR3 is TGTGCCAGCAGCCCGAGGACTAGCGGGGGAATGAGCGGAGGTGAGCAGTTCTTC. Its translation: CASSPRTSGGMSGGEQFF.

Written as DNA, the CDR3 is TGTGCCAGCAGTATAGGGGGGGTAGAAGCTTTCTTT. Amino acids: CASSIGGVEAFF. The chain couples TRBV2 to TRBJ1-1; D possibly corresponds to TRBD1 (6 bases). Germline V gene lookup returns CDR1 SNHLY and CDR2 FYNNEI. CDR3 length: 12 residues. Deletions cut 5 bases from V and 8 bases from J, with 12 bases between.

This clonotype turned up a few times. The CDR3 protein is CASSLASRPHEQYF. The CDR3 bases are TGTGCCAGCAGCTTGGCGTCTCGGCCCCACGAGCAGTACTTC. The chain carries TRBV5-4 and TRBJ2-7, with D hard to call. CDR1 is SGHNT and CDR2 is YYREEE in the germline V gene (reference sequence). There are 14 residues in the CDR3. Trimming left V 0 bases short and J 5 bases short, with 12 bases between.

This clonotype was counted between two and nine times. The CDR3 loop reads CASSVYSGGYNEQFF. The CDR3 nucleotides are TGTGCCAGCAGCGTATATAGCGGGGGCTACAATGAGCAGTTCTTC. The chain carries TRBV9 and TRBJ2-1, with TRBD2 matching over 9 bases. This CDR3 region has 15 residues. V was pared by 1 base and J by 3 bases, with 2 bases of the junction left unmatched. CDR1 and CDR2 from the germline V gene are SGDLS and YYNGEE.

V is TRBV20-1 and J is TRBJ1-5; D gene ambiguous. Per germline, CDR1 DFQATT and CDR2 SNEGSKA (reference sequence). The CDR3 totals 15 residues. Trimming removed 2 bases at V and 5 bases at J, with 16 bases between. CDR3 residues: CSARWLSPTYQPQHF. CDR3 nucleotide sequence: TGCAGTGCTAGATGGCTAAGCCCCACCTATCAGCCCCAGCATTTT.

V usage is TRBV4-3 and J usage is TRBJ1-5; D is undetermined. There are 16 residues in the CDR3. V lost 2 bases to trimming and J lost 5 bases, with 16 bases between them. Germline V lookup: CDR1 LGHNA, CDR2 YSLEER. CDR3 sequence reads: CASSQITGRWDQPQHF. The CDR3 bases are TGCGCCAGCAGCCAAATTACGGGAAGGTGGGATCAGCCCCAGCATTTT.

This chain joins TRBV12-5 and TRBJ1-1; perhaps TRBD1 as D (6 bases). The V end lost 1 base, the J end lost 8 bases, and 11 bases lay between the germline ends. The CDR3 consists of 13 residues. Per the germline V gene, CDR1 is LGHNT and CDR2 is FRNRAP. The CDR3 here is CASGLGGLTEAFF. In DNA form, the CDR3 reads TGTGCTAGTGGTTTGGGGGGGCTAACCGAAGCTTTCTTT.

The rearrangement uses TRBV4-3 and TRBJ1-6, with 7 nucleotides matching TRBD1. Germline V gene sequence: CDR1 LGHNA, CDR2 YSLEER. There are 18 residues in the CDR3. J gave up 2 bases and V 3 bases, and 10 bases lay outside the gene matches. The CDR3 loop reads CASSQTPTGMAYNSPLHF. CDR3 sequence (DNA): TGCGCCAGCAGCCAGACACCGACAGGGATGGCCTATAATTCACCCCTCCACTTT.

CDR3 protein: CAWSSPVSGSYNEQFF. The CDR3 DNA sequence: TGTGCCTGGAGTTCCCCAGTTAGCGGCTCCTACAATGAGCAGTTCTTC. The chain is built from TRBV30 and TRBJ2-1; tentative D call: TRBD2 (6 bases). The CDR3 extends over 16 amino acids. Germline CDR1 and CDR2: GTSNPN and SVGIG (reference sequence). Trimming took 2 bases from V and 0 from J, leaving 14 bases between them.

The rearrangement uses TRBV20-1 and TRBJ1-2, with D uncertain. Between the trimmed V and J ends, which lost 3 bases and 0 bases, there was a span of 14 bases. This CDR3 is 15 amino acids long. Germline V lookup: CDR1 DFQATT, CDR2 SNEGSKA (reference sequence). CDR3 amino acids: CSASAIPRANYGYTF. In nucleotides, the CDR3 is TGCAGTGCTAGTGCGATACCGCGAGCTAACTATGGCTACACCTTC.

V is TRBV9 and J is TRBJ2-1; TRBD2 matches 8 bases. Per the germline V gene, CDR1 is SGDLS and CDR2 is YYNGEE. The J segment lost 7 bases and the V segment lost 3 bases, leaving 3 bases of the junction unmatched. CDR3 size: 13 residues. The CDR3 here is CASSAGRVNEQFF. Here the CDR3 DNA reads TGTGCCAGCAGCGCCGGGAGGGTGAATGAGCAGTTCTTC.

The sample holds a few counts of this clonotype. The chain recombines TRBV12-3 or TRBV12-4 with TRBJ1-6, with D possibly being TRBD1 (5 bases). CDR3 length: 14 residues. V was cut by 5 bases and J by 8 bases, with 13 bases left in between. CDR3 amino acids: CASSPDSRDSPLHF. The CDR3 nucleotides are TGTGCCAGCAGTCCAGACAGCCGGGATTCACCCCTCCACTTT.

This chain links TRBV12-3 or TRBV12-4 with TRBJ2-1, with D hard to call. This CDR3 spans 15 amino acids. V gave up 6 bases and J gave up 8 bases, with 20 bases separating them. The chain's CDR3 is CASRWALSSMDEQFF. The CDR3 nucleotides read TGTGCCAGCAGATGGGCCCTATCGTCAATGGATGAGCAGTTCTTC.

This clonotype was counted between two and nine times. This rearrangement joins TRBV6-2 or TRBV6-3 to TRBJ2-1; either TRBD1 or TRBD2 may fit D (5 bases each). The CDR3 spans 15 residues. The ends were cut back, 5 bases at V and 0 bases at J, with 11 bases in the middle. Looked up from germline, CDR1 is MNHEY and CDR2 is SVGEGT. The CDR3 DNA reads TGTGCCAGCAGTAGGGACGGGATCTCCTACAATGAGCAGTTCTTC. Amino acid sequence: CASSRDGISYNEQFF.

The chain couples TRBV5-1 to TRBJ1-1; maybe TRBD1 (6 bases). From germline, CDR1 is SGHRS and CDR2 YFSETQ. CDR3 length: 16 amino acids. Between the trimmed V and J ends, which lost 4 bases and 0 bases, there was a span of 16 bases. CDR3 protein: CASSPEDRIMNTEAFF. The CDR3 nucleotides read TGCGCCAGCAGCCCAGAAGACAGGATAATGAACACTGAAGCTTTCTTT.

The rearrangement joins TRBV29-1 to TRBJ2-2; D perhaps matches TRBD2 (6 bases). The CDR3 extends over 15 amino acids. With 4 bases removed from V and 1 base from J, the gap between germline ends came to 13 bases. CDR1 SQVTM and CDR2 ANQGSEA come from the germline V gene. CDR3 region: CSVGGGRMNTGELFF. The CDR3 nucleotides are TGCAGCGTTGGTGGGGGGAGAATGAACACCGGGGAGCTGTTTTTT.

The J gene is TRBJ2-3, the V gene TRBV5-1; TRBD2 aligns across 11 bases. CDR3 length: 16 residues. Germline CDR1 reads SGHRS; CDR2 reads YFSETQ. V dropped 0 bases and J dropped 4; count of bases not matched to a gene: 4. CDR3 nucleotide sequence: TGCGCCAGCAGCTTGGTTACTAGCGGGAGATCAGATACGCAGTATTTT. Translating it yields CASSLVTSGRSDTQYF. Drawing the rest from reference TRBV5-1 and TRBJ2-3, the complete variable domain is KAGVTQTPRYLIKTRGQQVTLSCSPISGHRSVSWYQQTPGQGLQFLFEYFSETQRNKGNFPGRFSGRQFSNSRSEMNVSTLELGDSALYLCASSLVTSGRSDTQYFGPGTRLTVL.

This clonotype was picked up a small number of times. This chain connects TRBV5-1 to TRBJ2-2; 12 bases fit TRBD1. The junction had 14 bases not matched to a gene; V was cut back by 6 bases and J by 5 bases. The germline gives CDR1 SGHRS, CDR2 YFSETQ. This CDR3 region has 18 residues. The CDR3 here is CASTGDRGPRTRTGELFF. CDR3 nucleotides: TGCGCCAGCACCGGGGACAGGGGGCCCCGAACTCGGACCGGGGAGCTGTTTTTT.

This clonotype has a single count. The gene calls are TRBV18 and TRBJ2-1; D remains ambiguous. Germline lookup yields CDR1 KGHSH and CDR2 LQKENI. V dropped 2 bases and J dropped 5 bases, with 4 bases sitting between them. The CDR3 sequence is 12 residues long. This chain's CDR3 is CASSPVDNEQFF. The CDR3 DNA reads TGTGCCAGCTCACCAGTGGACAATGAGCAGTTCTTC.

The rearrangement joins TRBV18 to TRBJ2-1, with D unresolved. Between the trimmed V and J ends, which lost 2 bases and 7 bases, there was a span of 9 bases. Germline V CDR1 and CDR2: KGHSH, LQKENI. The CDR3 extends over 13 amino acids. The CDR3 region has the DNA TGTGCCAGCTCACCAGTGGAAGGGAATGAGCAGTTCTTC. It translates to CASSPVEGNEQFF.